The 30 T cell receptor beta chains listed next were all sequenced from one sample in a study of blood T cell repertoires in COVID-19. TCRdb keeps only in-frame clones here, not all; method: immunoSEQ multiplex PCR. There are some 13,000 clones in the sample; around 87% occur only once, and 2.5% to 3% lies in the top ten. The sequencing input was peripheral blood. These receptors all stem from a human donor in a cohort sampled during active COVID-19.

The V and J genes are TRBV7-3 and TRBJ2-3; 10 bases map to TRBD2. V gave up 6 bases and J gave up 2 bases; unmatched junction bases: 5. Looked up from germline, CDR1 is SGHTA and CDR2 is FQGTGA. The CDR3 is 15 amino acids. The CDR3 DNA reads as TGTGCCAGCAGTATAGCGGGGGGTCTCACAGATACGCAGTATTTT. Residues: CASSIAGGLTDTQYF.

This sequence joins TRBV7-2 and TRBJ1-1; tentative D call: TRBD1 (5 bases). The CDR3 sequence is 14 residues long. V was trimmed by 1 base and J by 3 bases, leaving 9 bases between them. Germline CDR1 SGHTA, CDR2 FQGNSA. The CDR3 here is CASSLGGIYTEAFF. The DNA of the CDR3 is TGTGCCAGCAGCTTAGGGGGCATCTACACTGAAGCTTTCTTT.

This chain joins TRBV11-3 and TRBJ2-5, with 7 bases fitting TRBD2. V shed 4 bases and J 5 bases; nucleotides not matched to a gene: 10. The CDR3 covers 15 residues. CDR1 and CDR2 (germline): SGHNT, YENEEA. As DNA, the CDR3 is TGTGCCAGCAGCTCAAGCGGGGACGGGGGTGAGACCCAGTACTTC. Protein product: CASSSSGDGGETQYF.

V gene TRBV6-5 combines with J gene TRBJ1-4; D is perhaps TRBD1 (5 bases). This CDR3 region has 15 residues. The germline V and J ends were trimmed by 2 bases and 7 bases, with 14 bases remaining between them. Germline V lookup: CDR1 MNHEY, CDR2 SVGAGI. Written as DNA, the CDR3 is TGTGCCAGCAGTTACAGGAGGGGCTCGGCTGAAAAACTGTTTTTT. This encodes CASSYRRGSAEKLFF.

This CDR3 is CASGGTSGEKLFF. The CDR3, as DNA: TGTGCCAGTGGGGGGACGTCAGGTGAAAAACTGTTTTTT. This chain connects TRBV2 to TRBJ1-4; possibly TRBD1 for D (5 bases). CDR1 is SNHLY and CDR2 is FYNNEI in the germline V gene. Trimming removed 9 bases from V and 7 bases from J, with 15 bases in between. This CDR3 contains 13 residues.

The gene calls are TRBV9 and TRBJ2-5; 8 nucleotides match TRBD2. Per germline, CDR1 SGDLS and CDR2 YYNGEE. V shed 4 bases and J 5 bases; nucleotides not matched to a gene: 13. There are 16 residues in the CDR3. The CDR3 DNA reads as TGTGCCAGCAGCCCCCGAGCGGGAGAGGAATTCGAGACCCAGTACTTC. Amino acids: CASSPRAGEEFETQYF.

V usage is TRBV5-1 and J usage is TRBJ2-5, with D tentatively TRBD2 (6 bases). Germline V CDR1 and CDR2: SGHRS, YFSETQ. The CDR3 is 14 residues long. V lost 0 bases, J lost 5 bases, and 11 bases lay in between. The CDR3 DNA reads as TGCGCCAGCAGCTTGGCACTAGCTGGCGAGACCCAGTACTTC. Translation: CASSLALAGETQYF. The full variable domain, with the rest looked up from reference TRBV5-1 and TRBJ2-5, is KAGVTQTPRYLIKTRGQQVTLSCSPISGHRSVSWYQQTPGQGLQFLFEYFSETQRNKGNFPGRFSGRQFSNSRSEMNVSTLELGDSALYLCASSLALAGETQYFGPGTRLLVL.

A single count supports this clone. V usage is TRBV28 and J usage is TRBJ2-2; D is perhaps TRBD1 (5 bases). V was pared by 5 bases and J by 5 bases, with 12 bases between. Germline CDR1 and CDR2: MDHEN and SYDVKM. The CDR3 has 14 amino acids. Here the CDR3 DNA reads TGTGCCAGCAGTAGCCAGGGATTTACCGGGGAGCTGTTTTTT. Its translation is CASSSQGFTGELFF. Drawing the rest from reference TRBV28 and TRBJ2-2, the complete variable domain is DVKVTQSSRYLVKRTGEKVFLECVQDMDHENMFWYRQDPGLGLRLIYFSYDVKMKEKGDIPEGYSVSREKKERFSLILESASTNQTSMYLCASSSQGFTGELFFGEGSRLTVL.

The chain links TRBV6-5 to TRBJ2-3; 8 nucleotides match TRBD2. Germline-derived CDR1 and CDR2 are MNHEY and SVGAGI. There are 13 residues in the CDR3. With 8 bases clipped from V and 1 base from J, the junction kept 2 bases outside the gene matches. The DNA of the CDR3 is TGTGCCAGCCGGGGACTAGGCACAGATACGCAGTATTTT. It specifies CASRGLGTDTQYF.

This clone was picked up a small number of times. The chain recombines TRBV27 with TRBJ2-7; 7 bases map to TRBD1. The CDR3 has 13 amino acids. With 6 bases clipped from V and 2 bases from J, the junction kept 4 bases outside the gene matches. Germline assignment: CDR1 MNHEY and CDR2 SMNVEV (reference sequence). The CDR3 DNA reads TGTGCCAGCAGACGGGACAGAACCTACGAGCAGTACTTC. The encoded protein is CASRRDRTYEQYF.

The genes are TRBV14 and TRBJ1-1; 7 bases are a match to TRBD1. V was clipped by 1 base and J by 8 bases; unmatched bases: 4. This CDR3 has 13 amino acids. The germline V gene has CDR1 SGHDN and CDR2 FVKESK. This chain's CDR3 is CASSQGTGIEAFF. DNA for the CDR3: TGTGCCAGCAGCCAAGGGACAGGCATAGAAGCTTTCTTT.

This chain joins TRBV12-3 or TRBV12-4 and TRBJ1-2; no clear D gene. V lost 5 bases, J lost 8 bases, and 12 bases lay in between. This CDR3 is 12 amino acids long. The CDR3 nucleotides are TGTGCCAGCAGTCACCTCCAGAGGGGCTACACCTTC. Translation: CASSHLQRGYTF.

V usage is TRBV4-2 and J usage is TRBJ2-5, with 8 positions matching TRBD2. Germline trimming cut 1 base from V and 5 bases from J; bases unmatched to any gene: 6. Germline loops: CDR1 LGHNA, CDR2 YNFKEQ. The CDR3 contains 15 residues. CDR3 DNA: TGTGCCAGCAGCCAAGTGGGACTAGAGGGGGAGACCCAGTACTTC. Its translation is CASSQVGLEGETQYF.

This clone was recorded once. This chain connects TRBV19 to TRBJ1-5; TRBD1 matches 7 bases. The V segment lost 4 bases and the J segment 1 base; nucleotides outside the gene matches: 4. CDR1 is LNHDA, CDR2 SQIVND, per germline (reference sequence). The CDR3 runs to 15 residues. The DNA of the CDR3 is TGTGCCAGTAGTAGCGACAGGGCCAGCAATCAGCCCCAGCATTTT. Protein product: CASSSDRASNQPQHF.

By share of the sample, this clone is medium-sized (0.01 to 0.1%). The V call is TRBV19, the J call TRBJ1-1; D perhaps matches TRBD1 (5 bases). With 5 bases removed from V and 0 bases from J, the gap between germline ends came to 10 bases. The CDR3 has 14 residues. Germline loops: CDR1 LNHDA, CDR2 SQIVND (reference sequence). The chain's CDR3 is CASSWGRMNTEAFF. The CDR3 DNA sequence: TGTGCCAGTAGTTGGGGCAGAATGAACACTGAAGCTTTCTTT.

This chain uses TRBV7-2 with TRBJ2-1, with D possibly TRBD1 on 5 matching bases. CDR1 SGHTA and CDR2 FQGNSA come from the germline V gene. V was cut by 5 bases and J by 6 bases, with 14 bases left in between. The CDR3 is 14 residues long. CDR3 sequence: CASSPQGYRNEQFF. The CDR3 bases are TGTGCCAGCAGCCCCCAGGGCTATCGCAATGAGCAGTTCTTC.

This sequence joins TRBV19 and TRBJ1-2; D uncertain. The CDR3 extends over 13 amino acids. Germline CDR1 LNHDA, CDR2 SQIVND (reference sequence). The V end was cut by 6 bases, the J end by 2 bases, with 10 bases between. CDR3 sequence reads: CASRVNINYGYTF. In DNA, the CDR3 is TGTGCCAGTAGGGTAAACATCAACTATGGCTACACCTTC. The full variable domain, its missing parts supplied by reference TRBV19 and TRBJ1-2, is DGGITQSPKYLFRKEGQNVTLSCEQNLNHDAMYWYRQDPGQGLRLIYYSQIVNDFQKGDIAEGYSVSREKKESFPLTVTSAQKNPTAFYLCASRVNINYGYTFGSGTRLTVV.

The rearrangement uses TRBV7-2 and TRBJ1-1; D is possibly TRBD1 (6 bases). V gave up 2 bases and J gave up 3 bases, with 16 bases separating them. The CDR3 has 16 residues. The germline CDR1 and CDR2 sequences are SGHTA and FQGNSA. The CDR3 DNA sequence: TGTGCCAGCAGCTTATTGAGTTTCAAGGGGGACACTGAAGCTTTCTTT. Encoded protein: CASSLLSFKGDTEAFF. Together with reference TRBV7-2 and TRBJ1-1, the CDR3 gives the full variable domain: GAGVSQSPSNKVTEKGKDVELRCDPISGHTALYWYRQSLGQGLEFLIYFQGNSAPDKSGLPSDRFSAERTGGSVSTLTIQRTQQEDSAVYLCASSLLSFKGDTEAFFGQGTRLTVV.

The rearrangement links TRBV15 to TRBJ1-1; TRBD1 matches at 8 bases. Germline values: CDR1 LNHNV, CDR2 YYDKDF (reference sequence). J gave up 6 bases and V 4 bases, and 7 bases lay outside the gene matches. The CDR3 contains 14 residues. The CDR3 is CATSTVEGQAEAFF. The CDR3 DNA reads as TGTGCCACCAGCACAGTTGAGGGACAGGCTGAAGCTTTCTTT.

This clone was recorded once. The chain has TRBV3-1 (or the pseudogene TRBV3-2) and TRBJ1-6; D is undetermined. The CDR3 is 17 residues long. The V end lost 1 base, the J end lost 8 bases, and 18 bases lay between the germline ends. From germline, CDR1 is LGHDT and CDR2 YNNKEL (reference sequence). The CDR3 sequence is CASSQGSPRQIHSPLHF. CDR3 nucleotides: TGTGCCAGCAGCCAAGGTTCTCCTAGGCAGATACATTCACCCCTCCACTTT.

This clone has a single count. Here the CDR3 reads CASSLDRVTYEQYF. In nucleotides, the CDR3 is TGTGCCAGCAGCTTAGATCGGGTAACCTACGAGCAGTACTTC. The chain uses TRBV7-2 and TRBJ2-7; D is ambiguous. Trimming took 1 base from V and 2 from J, leaving 9 bases between them. This CDR3 has 14 residues. Looked up from germline, CDR1 is SGHTA and CDR2 is FQGNSA.

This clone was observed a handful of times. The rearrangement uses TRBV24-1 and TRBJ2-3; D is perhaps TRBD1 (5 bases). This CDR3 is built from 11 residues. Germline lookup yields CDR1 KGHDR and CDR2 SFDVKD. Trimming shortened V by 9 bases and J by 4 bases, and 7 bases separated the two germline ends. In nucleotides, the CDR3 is TGTGCCACCTCACAGGCAGATACGCAGTATTTT. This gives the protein CATSQADTQYF.

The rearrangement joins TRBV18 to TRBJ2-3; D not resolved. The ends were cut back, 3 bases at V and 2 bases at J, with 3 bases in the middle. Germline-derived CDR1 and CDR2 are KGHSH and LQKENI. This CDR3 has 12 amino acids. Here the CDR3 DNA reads TGTGCCAGCTCACCTAACACAGATACGCAGTATTTT. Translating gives CASSPNTDTQYF.

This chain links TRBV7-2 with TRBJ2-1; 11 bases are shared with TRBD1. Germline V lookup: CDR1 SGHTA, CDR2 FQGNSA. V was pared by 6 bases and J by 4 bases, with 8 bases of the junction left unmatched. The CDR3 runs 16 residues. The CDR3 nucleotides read TGTGCCAGCAGAGTTGGACAGGGGGCCCAATACAATGAGCAGTTCTTC. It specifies CASRVGQGAQYNEQFF.

The CDR3 sequence is CASKPTGTSVNEQFF. The CDR3 DNA follows: TGTGCCAGTAAGCCCACCGGGACTAGCGTCAATGAGCAGTTCTTC. The rearrangement links TRBV19 to TRBJ2-1, with 10 bases lining up with TRBD2. Unmatched junction bases numbered 9, after V lost 7 bases and J lost 6 bases. Looked up from germline, CDR1 is LNHDA and CDR2 is SQIVND (reference sequence). The CDR3 contains 15 residues.

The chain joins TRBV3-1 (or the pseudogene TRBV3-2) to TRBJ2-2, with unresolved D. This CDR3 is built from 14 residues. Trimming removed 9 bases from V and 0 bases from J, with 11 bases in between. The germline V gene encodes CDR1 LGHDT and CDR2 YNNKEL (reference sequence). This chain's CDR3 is CASRRFANTGELFF. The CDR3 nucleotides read TGTGCCAGTAGGCGGTTCGCGAACACCGGGGAGCTGTTTTTT.

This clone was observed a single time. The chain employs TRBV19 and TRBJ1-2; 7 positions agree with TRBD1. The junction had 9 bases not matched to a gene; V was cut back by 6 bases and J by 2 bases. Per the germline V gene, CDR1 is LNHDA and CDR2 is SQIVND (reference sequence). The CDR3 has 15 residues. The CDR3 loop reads CASSPTAGGNYGYTF. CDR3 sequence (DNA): TGTGCCAGTAGCCCCACCGCAGGGGGGAACTATGGCTACACCTTC.

The DNA of the CDR3 is TGCGCCAGCACCAGCGGGGGTACAAATGAGCAGTTCTTC. It codes for CASTSGGTNEQFF. The V call is TRBV5-1, the J call TRBJ2-1, with 8 bases identical to TRBD2. The ends lost 6 bases at V and 7 bases at J; junction bases unmatched: 6. This CDR3 region has 13 residues. CDR1 is SGHRS and CDR2 is YFSETQ in the germline V gene. Full variable domain (outside the CDR3, taken from reference TRBV5-1 and TRBJ2-1): KAGVTQTPRYLIKTRGQQVTLSCSPISGHRSVSWYQQTPGQGLQFLFEYFSETQRNKGNFPGRFSGRQFSNSRSEMNVSTLELGDSALYLCASTSGGTNEQFFGPGTRLTVL.

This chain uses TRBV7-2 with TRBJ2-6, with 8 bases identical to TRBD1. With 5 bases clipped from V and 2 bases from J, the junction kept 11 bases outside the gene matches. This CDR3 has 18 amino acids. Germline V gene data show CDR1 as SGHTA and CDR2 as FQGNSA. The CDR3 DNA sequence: TGTGCCAGCAGCACATGGACAGGGTCCTCCACTGGGGCCAACGTCCTGACTTTC. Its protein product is CASSTWTGSSTGANVLTF. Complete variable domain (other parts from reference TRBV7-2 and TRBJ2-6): GAGVSQSPSNKVTEKGKDVELRCDPISGHTALYWYRQSLGQGLEFLIYFQGNSAPDKSGLPSDRFSAERTGGSVSTLTIQRTQQEDSAVYLCASSTWTGSSTGANVLTFGAGSRLTVL.

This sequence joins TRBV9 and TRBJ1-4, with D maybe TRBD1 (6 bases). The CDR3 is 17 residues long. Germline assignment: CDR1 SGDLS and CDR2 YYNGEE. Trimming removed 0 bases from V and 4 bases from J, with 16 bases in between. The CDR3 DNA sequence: TGTGCCAGCAGCGTAGCCGCTCATGGGGACATTAATGAAAAACTGTTTTTT. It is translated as CASSVAAHGDINEKLFF. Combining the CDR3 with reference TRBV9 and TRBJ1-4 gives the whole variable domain DSGVTQTPKHLITATGQRVTLRCSPRSGDLSVYWYQQSLDQGLQFLIQYYNGEERAKGNILERFSAQQFPDLHSELNLSSLELGDSALYFCASSVAAHGDINEKLFFGSGTQLSVL.